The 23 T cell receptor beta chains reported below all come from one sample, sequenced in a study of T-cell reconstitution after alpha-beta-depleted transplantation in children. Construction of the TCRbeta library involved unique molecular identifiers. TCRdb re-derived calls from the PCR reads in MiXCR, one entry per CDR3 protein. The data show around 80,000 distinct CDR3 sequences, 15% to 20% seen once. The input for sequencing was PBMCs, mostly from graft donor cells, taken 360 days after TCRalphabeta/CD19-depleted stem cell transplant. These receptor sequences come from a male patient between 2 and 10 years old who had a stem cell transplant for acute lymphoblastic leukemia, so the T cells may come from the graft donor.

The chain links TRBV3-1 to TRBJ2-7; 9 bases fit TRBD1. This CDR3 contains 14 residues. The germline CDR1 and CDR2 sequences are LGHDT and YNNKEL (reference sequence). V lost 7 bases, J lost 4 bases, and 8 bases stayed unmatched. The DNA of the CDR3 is TGTGCCAGCAACTCCGGGACAGGGAAGTACGAGCAGTACTTC. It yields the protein CASNSGTGKYEQYF.

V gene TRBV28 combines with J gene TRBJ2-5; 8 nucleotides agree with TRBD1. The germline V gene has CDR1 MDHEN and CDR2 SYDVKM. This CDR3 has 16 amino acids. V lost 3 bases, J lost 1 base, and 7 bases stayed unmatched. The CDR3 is CASSFGQGAPQETQYF. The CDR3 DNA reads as TGTGCCAGCAGTTTCGGACAGGGCGCTCCCCAAGAGACCCAGTACTTC.

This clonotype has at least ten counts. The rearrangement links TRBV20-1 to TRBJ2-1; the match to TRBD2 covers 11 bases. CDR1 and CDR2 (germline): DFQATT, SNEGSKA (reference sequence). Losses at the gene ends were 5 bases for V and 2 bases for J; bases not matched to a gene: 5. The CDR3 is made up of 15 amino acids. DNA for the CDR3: TGCAGTGCTCGAAGACTAGCGGGAACCTACAATGAGCAGTTCTTC. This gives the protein CSARRLAGTYNEQFF.

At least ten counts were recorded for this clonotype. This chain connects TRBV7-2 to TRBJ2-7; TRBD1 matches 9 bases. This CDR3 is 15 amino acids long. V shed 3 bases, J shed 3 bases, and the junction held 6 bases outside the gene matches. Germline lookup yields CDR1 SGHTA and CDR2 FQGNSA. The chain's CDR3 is CASSLMGQGVYEQYF. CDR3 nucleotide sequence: TGTGCCAGCAGCTTGATGGGACAGGGAGTCTACGAGCAGTACTTC.

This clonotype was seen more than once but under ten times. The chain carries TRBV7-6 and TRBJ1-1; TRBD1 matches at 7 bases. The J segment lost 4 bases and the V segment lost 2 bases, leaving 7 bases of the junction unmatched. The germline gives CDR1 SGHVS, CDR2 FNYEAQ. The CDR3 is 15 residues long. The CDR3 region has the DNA TGTGCCAGCAGCTTAACCACAGGGGCTTTCACTGAAGCTTTCTTT. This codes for CASSLTTGAFTEAFF.

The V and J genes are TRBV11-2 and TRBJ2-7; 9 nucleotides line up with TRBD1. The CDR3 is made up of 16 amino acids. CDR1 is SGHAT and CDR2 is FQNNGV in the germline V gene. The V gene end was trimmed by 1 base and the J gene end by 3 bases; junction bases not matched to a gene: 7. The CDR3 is CASSLVPQGAYYEQYF. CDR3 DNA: TGTGCCAGCAGCTTAGTACCACAGGGGGCATACTACGAGCAGTACTTC.

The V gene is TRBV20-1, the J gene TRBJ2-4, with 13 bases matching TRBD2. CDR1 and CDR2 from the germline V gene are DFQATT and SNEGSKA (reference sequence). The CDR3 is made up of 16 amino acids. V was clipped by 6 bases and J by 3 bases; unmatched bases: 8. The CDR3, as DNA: TGCAGTGCCATATTTGGACTAGCGGGAGACAAAAACATTCAGTACTTC. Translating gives CSAIFGLAGDKNIQYF.

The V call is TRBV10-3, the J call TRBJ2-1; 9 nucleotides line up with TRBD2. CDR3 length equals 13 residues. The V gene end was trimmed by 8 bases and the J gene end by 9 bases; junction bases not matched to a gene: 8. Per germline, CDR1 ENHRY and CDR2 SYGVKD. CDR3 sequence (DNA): TGTGCCATCGGGGCTAGCGGGAACATTGAGCAGTTCTTC. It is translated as CAIGASGNIEQFF.

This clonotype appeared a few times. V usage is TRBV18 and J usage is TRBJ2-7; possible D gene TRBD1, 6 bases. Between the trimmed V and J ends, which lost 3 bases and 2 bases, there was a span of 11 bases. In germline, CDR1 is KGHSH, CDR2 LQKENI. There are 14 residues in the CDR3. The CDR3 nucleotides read TGTGCCAGCTCACCCGGGACACCGACCTACGAGCAGTACTTC. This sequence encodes CASSPGTPTYEQYF.

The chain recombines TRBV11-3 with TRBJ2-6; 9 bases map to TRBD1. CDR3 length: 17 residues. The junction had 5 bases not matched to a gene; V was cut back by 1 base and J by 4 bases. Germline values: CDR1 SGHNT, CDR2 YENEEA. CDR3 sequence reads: CASSLVGTGLGANVLTF. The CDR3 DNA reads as TGTGCCAGCAGCTTAGTTGGGACAGGGCTAGGGGCCAACGTCCTGACTTTC.

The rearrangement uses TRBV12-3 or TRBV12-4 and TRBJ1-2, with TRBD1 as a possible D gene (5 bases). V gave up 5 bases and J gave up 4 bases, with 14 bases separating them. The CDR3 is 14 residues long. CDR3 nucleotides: TGTGCCAGCAGTGGGGACGGTGCGGTCTATGGCTACACCTTC. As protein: CASSGDGAVYGYTF.

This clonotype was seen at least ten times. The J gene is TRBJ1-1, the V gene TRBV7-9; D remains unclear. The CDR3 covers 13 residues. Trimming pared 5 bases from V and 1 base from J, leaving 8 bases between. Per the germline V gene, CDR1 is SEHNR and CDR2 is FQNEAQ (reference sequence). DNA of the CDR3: TGTGCCAGCAGCCCTTCGGGGAACACTGAAGCTTTCTTT. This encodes CASSPSGNTEAFF.

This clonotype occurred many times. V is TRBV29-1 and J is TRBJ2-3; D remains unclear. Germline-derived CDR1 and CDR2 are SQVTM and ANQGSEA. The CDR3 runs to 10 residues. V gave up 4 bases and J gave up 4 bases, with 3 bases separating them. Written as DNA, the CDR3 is TGCAGCGTTGGTCCAGATACGCAGTATTTT. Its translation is CSVGPDTQYF.

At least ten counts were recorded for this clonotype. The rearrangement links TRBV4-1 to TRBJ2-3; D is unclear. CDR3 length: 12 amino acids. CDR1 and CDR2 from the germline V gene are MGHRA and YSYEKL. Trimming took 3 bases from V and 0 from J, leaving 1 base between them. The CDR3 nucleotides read TGCGCCAGCAGCCAGAGCACAGATACGCAGTATTTT. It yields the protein CASSQSTDTQYF.

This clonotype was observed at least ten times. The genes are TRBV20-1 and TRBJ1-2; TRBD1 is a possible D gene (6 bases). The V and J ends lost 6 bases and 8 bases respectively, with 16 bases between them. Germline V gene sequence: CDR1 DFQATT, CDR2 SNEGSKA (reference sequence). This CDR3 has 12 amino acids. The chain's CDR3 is CSAGQSVFGYTF. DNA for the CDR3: TGCAGTGCCGGACAGAGCGTTTTCGGCTACACCTTC.

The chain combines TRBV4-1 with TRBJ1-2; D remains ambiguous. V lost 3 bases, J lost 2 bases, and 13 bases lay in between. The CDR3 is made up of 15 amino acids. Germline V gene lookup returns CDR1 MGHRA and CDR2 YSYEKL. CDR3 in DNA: TGCGCCAGCAGCCAGAGTAAAAGGGAAAACTATGGCTACACCTTC. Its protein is CASSQSKRENYGYTF.

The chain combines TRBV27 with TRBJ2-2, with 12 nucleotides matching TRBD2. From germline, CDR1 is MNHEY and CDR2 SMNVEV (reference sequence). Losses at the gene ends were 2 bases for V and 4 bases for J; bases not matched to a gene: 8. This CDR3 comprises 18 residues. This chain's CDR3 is CASSLPSGRGLRTGELFF. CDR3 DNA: TGTGCCAGCAGTTTACCTAGCGGGAGGGGGTTACGCACCGGGGAGCTGTTTTTT.

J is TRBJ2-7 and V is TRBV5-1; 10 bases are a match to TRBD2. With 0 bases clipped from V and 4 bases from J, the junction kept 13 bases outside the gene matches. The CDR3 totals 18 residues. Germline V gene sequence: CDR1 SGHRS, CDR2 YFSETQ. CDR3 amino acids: CASSLAASGRAAGYEQYF. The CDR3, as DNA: TGCGCCAGCAGCTTGGCGGCTAGCGGGAGAGCTGCCGGGTACGAGCAGTACTTC. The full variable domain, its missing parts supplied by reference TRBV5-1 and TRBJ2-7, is KAGVTQTPRYLIKTRGQQVTLSCSPISGHRSVSWYQQTPGQGLQFLFEYFSETQRNKGNFPGRFSGRQFSNSRSEMNVSTLELGDSALYLCASSLAASGRAAGYEQYFGPGTRLTVT.

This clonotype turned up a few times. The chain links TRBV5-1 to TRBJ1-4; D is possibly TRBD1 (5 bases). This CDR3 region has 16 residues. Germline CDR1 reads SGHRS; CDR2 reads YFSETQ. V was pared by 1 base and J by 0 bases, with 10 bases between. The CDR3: CASSLPQGSTNEKLFF. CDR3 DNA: TGCGCCAGCAGCTTGCCCCAGGGATCAACTAATGAAAAACTGTTTTTT. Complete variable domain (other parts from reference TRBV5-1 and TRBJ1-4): KAGVTQTPRYLIKTRGQQVTLSCSPISGHRSVSWYQQTPGQGLQFLFEYFSETQRNKGNFPGRFSGRQFSNSRSEMNVSTLELGDSALYLCASSLPQGSTNEKLFFGSGTQLSVL.

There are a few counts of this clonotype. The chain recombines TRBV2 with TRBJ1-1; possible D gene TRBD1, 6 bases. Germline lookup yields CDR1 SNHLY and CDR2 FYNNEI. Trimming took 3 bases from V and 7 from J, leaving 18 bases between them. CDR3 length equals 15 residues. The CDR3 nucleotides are TGTGCCAGCAGTGATTCCAGGGGAGGGTATGGTGAAGCTTTCTTT. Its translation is CASSDSRGGYGEAFF.

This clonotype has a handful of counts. The CDR3 reads CASSLVLVGETQYF. As DNA, the CDR3 is TGTGCCAGCAGTTTAGTCTTGGTCGGGGAGACCCAGTACTTC. The chain recombines TRBV12-3 or TRBV12-4 with TRBJ2-5, with D uncertain. Between the trimmed V and J ends, which lost 1 base and 5 bases, there was a span of 11 bases. The CDR3 runs to 14 residues.

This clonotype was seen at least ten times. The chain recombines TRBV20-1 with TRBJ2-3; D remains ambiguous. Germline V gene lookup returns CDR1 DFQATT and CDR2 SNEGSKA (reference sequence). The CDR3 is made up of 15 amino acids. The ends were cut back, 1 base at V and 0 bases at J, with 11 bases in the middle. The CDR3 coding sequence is TGCAGTGCTAGAGTAACCGGAACTAGCACAGATACGCAGTATTTT. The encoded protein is CSARVTGTSTDTQYF.

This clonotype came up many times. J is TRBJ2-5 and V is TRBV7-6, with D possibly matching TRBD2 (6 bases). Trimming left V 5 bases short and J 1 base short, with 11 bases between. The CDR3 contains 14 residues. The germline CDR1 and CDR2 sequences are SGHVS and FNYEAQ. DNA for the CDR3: TGTGCCAGCAGCCCAAGCGGGTTCCAAGAGACCCAGTACTTC. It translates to CASSPSGFQETQYF.